This T cell receptor beta chain was captured in a study of CD8+ T cells in alopecia areata. Indicated treatment: oral pan-JAK inhibitor, 5-10 mg twice daily. About this clone itself: What it binds is unknown.

Broader study findings: It was observed that many expanded lesional clones persisted in scalp and blood during tofacitinib. Scalp repertoires also include resident alphabeta T cells from normal skin.

Extracted RNA was reverse transcribed into cDNA, the sequencing template. This table comes from immunoSEQ multiplex PCR, and its TCRdb copy is limited to in-frame clones, with some not included. This sample has around 180,000 clones, with roughly 60% found just once. The material sequenced was CD4+ T cells sorted from blood, taken at week 24, from a patient treated with tofacitinib. The source is a human donor with alopecia areata.

The CDR3 DNA reads as TGTGCCAGCAGTGAGGGGAACAGGGCCTACGAGCAGTACTTC. Protein product: CASSEGNRAYEQYF. The chain recombines TRBV25-1 with TRBJ2-7; D perhaps matches TRBD1 (6 bases). The length of the CDR3 is 14 residues. Germline-derived CDR1 and CDR2 are MGHDK and SYGVNS. The V and J ends lost 3 bases and 2 bases respectively, with 11 bases between them.